This T cell receptor (beta chain) was identified in a study of cytomegalovirus exposure and HLA in healthy donors. Study-wide results and caveats: DRB1 showed the most TCR associations and HLA-C the fewest in a later analysis, as rates varied by HLA locus. Sequencing artifact likely explains a cluster of highly shared sequence variants.

Concerning this clone: Its antigen is not known.

PCR involved 60 Vbeta and 13 Jbeta primers. Measured with immunoSEQ multiplex PCR; TCRdb has only the in-frame clones, and not every one. The data show about 140,000 clones, with approximately 84% seen just once and approximately 1.5% held by the top ten. Germline assignment: CDR1 SGHRS and CDR2 YFSETQ. This CDR3 contains 15 residues. V was pared by 3 bases and J by 6 bases, with 7 bases of the junction left unmatched. The V gene is TRBV5-1, the J gene TRBJ2-1; 9 bases match TRBD1. Sequencing was done on a sample of PBMCs. The receptor's source is a man aged 25-45 years in good health and CMV-seropositive. CDR3 DNA: TGCGCCAGCAGCTGGAACCCACAGGGGGCCAATGAGCAGTTCTTC. Its translation: CASSWNPQGANEQFF.